This T cell receptor beta chain was captured by sequencing in a study of T cells in Graves' hyperthyroidism and ophthalmopathy. Overall study: Peripheral blood was collected at initial diagnosis, before any treatment.

V was pared by 5 bases and J by 2 bases, with 8 bases of the junction left unmatched. Germline CDR1 SGHTA, CDR2 FQGNSA. The CDR3 has 16 amino acids. The study left out patients who had uncontrolled infection, other autoimmune disease, pregnancy or lactation. Each diagnosis drew on symptoms, thyroxine, TRAb, thyroid ultrasound and orbital computed tomography findings. This sample holds PBMCs from 8 to 10 ml fresh peripheral blood. This clonotype was seen many times. TCR beta CDR3 sequences were amplified from RNA transcripts. Researchers ran a first-round RT-PCR on the TCR CDR3 using the HTBI primer set. TCRdb reprocessed the multiplex PCR reads via MiXCR and lists one record per CDR3 protein. The sample holds a few hundred thousand distinct CDR3 sequences; about 16% are singletons and the top ten take more than 30%.

The source is a woman in her fifties or sixties with Graves' hyperthyroidism that later progressed to Graves' ophthalmopathy. The chain combines TRBV7-2 with TRBJ2-5; 10 positions match TRBD1. Sequenced sample: blood. CDR3 protein: CASSTRTGGRQETQYF. The CDR3 coding sequence is TGTGCCAGCAGCACCCGGACAGGGGGAAGACAAGAGACCCAGTACTTC.